These 12 T cell receptor beta chains came from one sample sequenced in a study of T cell repertoires in cytomegalovirus infection. TCRdb itself ran the reads through MiXCR, one entry per CDR3 protein. Among 71,000 or so distinct CDR3 sequences listed, about 20% were seen once. These receptors have no identified antigens. The sample in question was CD8+ T cells from cultured PBMCs, obtained from culture after CMV antigen stimulation. The receptors stem from a human donor in good health (CMV status not recorded). Some clones in this sample may be carry-over from other donors' samples.

The chain joins TRBV11-1 to TRBJ1-5; weak D call: TRBD1 (5 bases). Trimming stripped 4 bases from V and 0 bases from J, with 10 bases between. CDR3 length: 15 residues. Germline V lookup: CDR1 SGHAT, CDR2 FQDESV (reference sequence). CDR3 sequence: CASSSARGSNQPQHF. CDR3 nucleotide sequence: TGTGCCAGCAGCTCGGCAAGGGGTAGCAATCAGCCCCAGCATTTT.

Only a few counts were recorded for this clonotype. J is TRBJ1-1 and V is TRBV7-8; 12 positions agree with TRBD1. Germline V CDR1 and CDR2: SGHVS, FQNEAQ. The CDR3 is 13 amino acids. V was clipped by 4 bases and J by 12 bases; unmatched bases: 6. The CDR3 coding sequence is TGTGCCAGCAGCTCCGGGACAGGGGGCGCAACTTTCTTT. Translation gives CASSSGTGGATFF.

As for this clonotype: One end of the junction fails to match germline, which may point to a read error. V and J are TRBV4-1 and TRBJ1-4; D remains ambiguous. Germline V gene data show CDR1 as MGHRA and CDR2 as YSYEKL. The CDR3 has 15 residues. This CDR3 reads CVSGPRPGLNEKLFF. CDR3 sequence (DNA): TGCGTCAGCGGACCCCGGCCGGGCCTTAATGAAAAACTGTTTTTT.

This chain joins TRBV25-1 and TRBJ2-7, with D maybe TRBD2 (5 bases). CDR3 length equals 13 residues. Trimming pared 4 bases from V and 2 bases from J, leaving 9 bases between. Germline CDR1 MGHDK, CDR2 SYGVNS. CDR3 protein: CASSAEGPYEQYF. As DNA, the CDR3 is TGTGCCAGCAGTGCCGAGGGTCCCTACGAGCAGTACTTC.

The chain has TRBV12-3 or TRBV12-4 and TRBJ1-6; D remains ambiguous. This CDR3 spans 17 amino acids. Trimming removed 8 bases from V and 7 bases from J, with 24 bases in between. CDR3 DNA: TGTGCCAGCGGTTCTGAGGTTTCTAGGGTCGCAAATTCACCCCTCCACTTT. Translated, it gives CASGSEVSRVANSPLHF.

This clonotype has just a few counts. The rearrangement links TRBV7-9 to TRBJ1-5; D unresolved. The length of the CDR3 is 13 residues. V dropped 4 bases and J dropped 3 bases, with 7 bases sitting between them. Germline lookup yields CDR1 SEHNR and CDR2 FQNEAQ (reference sequence). For the CDR3, the DNA is TGTGCCAGCAGCTCCGACAACAATCAGCCCCAGCATTTT. Protein sequence: CASSSDNNQPQHF.

This clonotype was detected only a few times. V is TRBV7-6 and J is TRBJ2-3; no clear D. From germline, CDR1 is SGHVS and CDR2 FNYEAQ. V shed 3 bases and J shed 3 bases, with 4 bases lying between them. CDR3 size: 12 residues. In DNA, the CDR3 is TGTGCCAGCAGCTTTCTGACAGATACGCAGTATTTT. Translated, it gives CASSFLTDTQYF.

V and J are TRBV12-3 or TRBV12-4 and TRBJ1-2; 9 nucleotides match TRBD1. V shed 7 bases and J 7 bases; nucleotides not matched to a gene: 4. This CDR3 has 12 amino acids. The DNA for the CDR3 is TGTGCCAGCACCGGGACAGGGTTTGGCTACACCTTC. This sequence encodes CASTGTGFGYTF.

This clonotype was seen only a few times. The CDR3 coding sequence is TGTGCCAGTAGATTCTCCCGCGGTAACAGCCTTAATGAAAAACTGTTTTTT. It is translated as CASRFSRGNSLNEKLFF. This chain joins TRBV19 and TRBJ1-4; no reliable D call. Trimming left V 6 bases short and J 4 bases short, with 21 bases between. Germline assignment: CDR1 LNHDA and CDR2 SQIVND (reference sequence). This CDR3 is built from 17 residues.

This clonotype occurred a few times. This chain uses TRBV7-9 with TRBJ2-1; D call uncertain. Germline CDR1 is SEHNR and CDR2 is FQNEAQ (reference sequence). Between the trimmed V and J ends, which lost 4 bases and 1 base, there was a span of 8 bases. This CDR3 region has 14 residues. CDR3 DNA: TGTGCCAGCAGCTCTCACAGTTCCTACAATGAGCAGTTCTTC. This encodes CASSSHSSYNEQFF.

This chain joins TRBV7-8 and TRBJ2-1, with TRBD1 matching over 9 bases. The V gene's germline CDR1 is SGHVS and CDR2 FQNEAQ. This CDR3 contains 16 residues. J was trimmed by 6 bases and V by 0 bases; bases with no gene match: 6. The CDR3 protein is CASSLAGQGIINEQFF. In DNA, the CDR3 is TGTGCCAGCAGCTTAGCCGGACAGGGGATAATCAATGAGCAGTTCTTC.

V gene TRBV10-3 combines with J gene TRBJ2-5; D unclear. With 3 bases removed from V and 4 bases from J, the gap between germline ends came to 6 bases. Germline CDR1 is ENHRY and CDR2 is SYGVKD. The CDR3 consists of 12 residues. The CDR3 here is CAISDELETQYF. Written as DNA, the CDR3 is TGTGCCATCAGTGATGAATTAGAGACCCAGTACTTC.